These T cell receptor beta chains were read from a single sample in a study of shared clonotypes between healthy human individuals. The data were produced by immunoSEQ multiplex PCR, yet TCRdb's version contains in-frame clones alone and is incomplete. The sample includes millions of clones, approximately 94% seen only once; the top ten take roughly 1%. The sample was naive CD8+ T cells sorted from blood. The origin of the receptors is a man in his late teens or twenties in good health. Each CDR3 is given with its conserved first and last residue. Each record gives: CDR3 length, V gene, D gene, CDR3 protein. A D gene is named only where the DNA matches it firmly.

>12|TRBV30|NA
CAWITWTSEAFF
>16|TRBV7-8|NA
CASSLAGGQNSYEQYF
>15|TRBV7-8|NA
CASSLSYGFNQPQHF
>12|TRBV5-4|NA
CASSWGTGELFF
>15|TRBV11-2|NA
CASSSVVGRNTEAFF
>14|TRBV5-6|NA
CASSSEGVGTEAFF
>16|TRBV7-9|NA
CASSFVSSGSYNEQFF
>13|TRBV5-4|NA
CASSSHFTGELFF
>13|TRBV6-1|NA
CASSEARPYEQYF
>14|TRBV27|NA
CASSLMWGSYEQYF
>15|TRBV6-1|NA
CASSELVGANSEAFF
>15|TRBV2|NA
CASSDSSEVSHEQYF
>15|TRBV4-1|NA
CASSQELGGYNEQFF
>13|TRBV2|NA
CASNLVPNDEQYF
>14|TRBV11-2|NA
CASSLVGPPNGLYF
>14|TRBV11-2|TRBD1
CAVRETGLWETQYF